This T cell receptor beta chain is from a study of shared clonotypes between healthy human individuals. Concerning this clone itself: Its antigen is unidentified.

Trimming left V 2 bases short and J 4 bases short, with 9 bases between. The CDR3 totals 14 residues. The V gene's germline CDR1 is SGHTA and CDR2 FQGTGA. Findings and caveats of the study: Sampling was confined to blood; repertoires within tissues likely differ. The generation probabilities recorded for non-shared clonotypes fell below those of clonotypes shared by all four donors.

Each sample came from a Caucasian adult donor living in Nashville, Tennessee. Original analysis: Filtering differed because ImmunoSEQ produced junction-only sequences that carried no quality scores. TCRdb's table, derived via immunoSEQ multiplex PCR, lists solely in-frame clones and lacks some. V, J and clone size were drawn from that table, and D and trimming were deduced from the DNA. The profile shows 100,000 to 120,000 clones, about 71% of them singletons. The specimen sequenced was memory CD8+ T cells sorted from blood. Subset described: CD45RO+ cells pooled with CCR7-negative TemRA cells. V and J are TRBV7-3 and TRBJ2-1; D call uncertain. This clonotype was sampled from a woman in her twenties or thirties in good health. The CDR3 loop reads CASSLVGYYNEQFF. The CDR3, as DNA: TGTGCCAGCAGCTTAGTTGGTTATTACAATGAGCAGTTCTTC. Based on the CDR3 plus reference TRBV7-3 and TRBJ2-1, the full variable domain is GAGVSQTPSNKVTEKGKYVELRCDPISGHTALYWYRQSLGQGPEFLIYFQGTGAADDSGLPNDRFFAVRPEGSVSTLKIQRTERGDSAVYLCASSLVGYYNEQFFGPGTRLTVL.